Listed here is a single TCR beta chain. Its cognate antigen has yet to be identified. No much larger clone is present one base from it, and per-base qualities are unavailable. Using the deep immunoSEQ assay, multiplex PCR amplified TCR CDR3 regions from genomic DNA. Genomic DNA extracted from each cell subset was distributed evenly over all wells of several immunoSEQ 96-well plates, and each plate served as one replicate. For sorted subsets, about 200 ng genomic DNA, equal to tens of thousands of T cell genomes, was loaded into each replicate PCR. Purified libraries were quantified with a Qubit 3.0 fluorometer, sized on a Bioanalyzer 2100, and re-quantified with the KAPA Library Quantification kit. Every immunoSEQ 96-well plate was sequenced on a dedicated single-read 150-cycle Illumina NextSeq 550 flow cell. Per the original workflow: Because the immunoSEQ output included only junctional sequences and no quality scores, the filtering could not be the same as the filtering used for full-length reads. Sequences were annotated with PyIR, a Python wrapper for IgBLAST v1.9, using IMGT germline references to assign V/J genes and CDR3. Reads were filtered out if the reads had weak V/J assignments (E-value above 1e-6), no CDR3, stop codons, out-of-frame junctions, or ambiguous translated residues. V3J clonotypes were defined by identical inferred V gene, J gene, and CDR3 amino acid sequence. To compute the percentage overlap between repertoires, the number of shared unique clonotypes was divided by the size of the smaller repertoire. RTK rarefaction, the Chao1 estimator, and Recon v2.1 estimates of unobserved clonotypes were used to assess repertoire richness. Generation probabilities for all TCRbeta clonotypes obtained by the gDNA method from a handful of donors were computed using OLGA. This immuneACCESS table, as held by TCRdb, lists in-frame sequences with V and J called but not all clones. Of the missing ones, under half trace to an unresolved V gene in checked studies; the others have no known cause. V and J calls and clone size follow that table, whereas D and trimming were derived from the DNA. In all, the sample holds some 680,000 clones, and around 73% of those were seen once. The ten largest clones capture 1.5% to 2% of the sample.

The donors were healthy, HIV-negative adults who had no recently reported acute infections or vaccinations. Every donor was a Caucasian adult living in Nashville, Tennessee, USA. CD4+ T cells were enriched through magnetic negative selection, after which naive cells were positively selected on CD45RA and the remaining negative fraction served as the memory subset. After blood collection by leukapheresis, PBMCs were isolated using Ficoll-Histopaque density gradient centrifugation and then cryopreserved in the vapor phase of liquid nitrogen. Purity and quantity of every magnetically sorted T cell population were checked by analytical flow cytometry. From each sorted fraction, genomic DNA was isolated and quantified by UV absorbance on a Nanodrop 2000c. Inclusive of the bounding cysteine and phenylalanine, the CDR3 is 15 residues long. Kept here is only the CDR3 DNA, which spans 45 bases and is read in frame from base 1.

The entry originates in a study of shared clonotypes between healthy human individuals (dated by TCRdb to the early 2020s). About the study as a whole: Two women and a few men aged 18 to 49 years were included in the cohort. The study deeply sequenced blood TCR repertoires of five healthy adults to estimate repertoire size and the extent of clonotype sharing between individuals. Each donor's leukapheresis produced roughly between roughly 0.85 and 10 billion PBMCs. To increase sequencing depth and limit assay-specific biases, TCR repertoire library preparation and sequencing were carried out by different laboratories using diverse techniques. For each donor, three plates each were used for CD4 naive and CD4 memory, two plates were used for CD8 naive, and one plate was used for CD8 memory.

General study outcomes and caveats: The small number of donors limited the genetic and exposure-history diversity represented. Sampling was restricted to blood, and TCR repertoires in tissue are likely to differ from TCR repertoires in blood. Across several donors, 4.5% to 6.5% of naive CD4, roughly 3.8% of naive CD8, around 2.1% of memory CD4, and 0.4% of memory CD8 clonotypes were shared. Naive subsets generally had larger estimated clonotype richness than memory subsets. Rarefaction of sorted-subset datasets indicated incomplete sequencing despite the large sequencing depth. Pairwise subsampling indicated that sequencing depth was expected to affect the degree of clonotype sharing among donors. Compared with non-shared clonotypes, the clonotypes found in all four sorted-subset donors had higher generation probabilities.

The chain is assembled from TRBV21-1 and TRBJ2-2. TRBV21-1 is tagged as a pseudogene. Source material: memory CD4+ T cells sorted from blood. The sample's cell subset or site label is to be understood as: CD45RA-negative fraction. This receptor was obtained from a woman aged 25 to 39 in good health. The DNA sequence is given as TGTGCCAGCAGCCATCCCGATAACCGCACCGGGGAGCTGTTTTTT. Its protein is CASSHPDNRTGELFF.